The 24 T cell receptor beta chains in this list originate from one sample, sequenced in a study of radiotherapy plus CTLA-4 blockade in lung cancer. Assay: immunoSEQ multiplex PCR; the TCRdb copy retains only in-frame clones and omits some. This table holds 80,000 to 100,000 clones, 75% to 85% found once. This sample comprised peripheral blood, obtained from a patient treated with radiotherapy plus ipilimumab. The receptors were sampled from a human donor with non-small cell lung cancer who had a partial response to radiotherapy plus ipilimumab.

This chain uses TRBV4-2 with TRBJ1-4; no clear D gene. There are 15 residues in the CDR3. V gave up 2 bases and J gave up 7 bases, with 14 bases separating them. Germline CDR1 is LGHNA and CDR2 is YNFKEQ. CDR3 DNA sequence: TGTGCCAGCAGCCAAACTCGGCCAGGTGGTGAAAAACTGTTTTTT. Translated, it gives CASSQTRPGGEKLFF.

The genes are TRBV5-1 and TRBJ2-1, with TRBD2 matching 8 bases. The V and J ends lost 0 bases and 4 bases, in that order; junction bases with no gene match: 3. There are 15 residues in the CDR3. Germline lookup yields CDR1 SGHRS and CDR2 YFSETQ. The CDR3 nucleotides are TGCGCCAGCAGCTTGGACGGGAGGGAATACAATGAGCAGTTCTTC. It translates to CASSLDGREYNEQFF.

The chain carries TRBV27 and TRBJ2-3; 15 bases line up with TRBD2. V lost 8 bases, J lost 1 base, and 4 bases stayed unmatched. The CDR3 spans 16 residues. The germline V gene has CDR1 MNHEY and CDR2 SMNVEV (reference sequence). The CDR3 DNA reads as TGTGCCAGCGGGCGGACTAGCGGGAGGGGCACAGATACGCAGTATTTT. The encoded protein is CASGRTSGRGTDTQYF.

The chain employs TRBV5-1 and TRBJ2-3, with D possibly being TRBD2 (6 bases). Trimming left V 1 base short and J 4 bases short, with 16 bases between. Germline V gene data show CDR1 as SGHRS and CDR2 as YFSETQ. This CDR3 contains 16 residues. Here the CDR3 reads CASSLRPGAIADTQYF. The CDR3 DNA is TGCGCCAGCAGCTTGCGGCCGGGAGCGATCGCAGATACGCAGTATTTT.

The chain has TRBV5-6 and TRBJ1-1; 7 bases align to TRBD1. The V gene's germline CDR1 is SGHDT and CDR2 YYEEEE. J was trimmed by 0 bases and V by 4 bases; bases with no gene match: 6. CDR3 size: 15 residues. CDR3 sequence (DNA): TGTGCCAGCAGCGGCCGGGACAGTATGAACACTGAAGCTTTCTTT. Its translation is CASSGRDSMNTEAFF.

The CDR3 reads CASSGGSGSSYNEQFF. The CDR3 nucleotides are TGTGCCAGCAGTGGGGGGAGCGGAAGCTCCTACAATGAGCAGTTCTTC. The chain recombines TRBV27 with TRBJ2-1, with D perhaps TRBD2 (6 bases). V was trimmed by 5 bases and J by 0 bases, leaving 14 bases between them. The CDR3 loop spans 16 amino acids. Per the germline V gene, CDR1 is MNHEY and CDR2 is SMNVEV (reference sequence).

This chain links TRBV5-6 with TRBJ2-7; 7 bases are shared with TRBD2. V was clipped by 2 bases and J by 2 bases; unmatched bases: 4. The CDR3 loop spans 14 amino acids. Germline CDR1 reads SGHDT; CDR2 reads YYEEEE. CDR3: CASSFLADPYEQYF. DNA of the CDR3: TGTGCCAGCAGCTTTCTAGCGGACCCCTACGAGCAGTACTTC.

The rearrangement links TRBV30 to TRBJ1-3; possible D gene TRBD1, 5 bases. V was shortened by 2 bases and J by 0 bases, with 8 bases between the two germline ends. This CDR3 comprises 14 residues. Germline V gene lookup returns CDR1 GTSNPN and CDR2 SVGIG (reference sequence). CDR3 amino acids: CAWSMGGSGNTIYF. The CDR3 nucleotides are TGTGCCTGGAGTATGGGGGGCTCTGGAAACACCATATATTTT.

The count of this clone is one. The chain employs TRBV5-1 and TRBJ2-7; 9 bases are shared with TRBD1. Germline CDR1 and CDR2: SGHRS and YFSETQ. J lost 2 bases, V lost 4 bases, and 7 bases had no gene match. This CDR3 comprises 15 residues. CDR3 DNA: TGCGCCAGCAGCATTGGGACAGGGTGGGCCTACGAGCAGTACTTC. Translated: CASSIGTGWAYEQYF.

The CDR3 DNA is TGTGCCAGCACCTACTACTACGAGCAGTACTTC. This encodes CASTYYYEQYF. V gene TRBV2 combines with J gene TRBJ2-7; D call uncertain. This CDR3 has 11 residues. Germline V gene data show CDR1 as SNHLY and CDR2 as FYNNEI. V was clipped by 7 bases and J by 3 bases, with 7 bases between them.

This clone was seen just once. The chain links TRBV20-1 to TRBJ2-7; no firm D call. Germline CDR1 and CDR2: DFQATT and SNEGSKA (reference sequence). The CDR3 contains 11 residues. Trimming cost V 2 bases and J 3 bases, with 5 bases left between them. The DNA for the CDR3 is TGCAGTGCTAGACTCTACTACGAGCAGTACTTC. It yields the protein CSARLYYEQYF.

This chain uses TRBV7-2 with TRBJ2-5; maybe TRBD2 (5 bases). TRBJ2-7 matches the DNA end more closely, so the J call is doubtful. Per the germline V gene, CDR1 is SGHTA and CDR2 is FQGNSA. The CDR3 has 15 amino acids. CDR3 DNA: TGTGCCAGCAGCTTAGTATGGACTCAATCCCTCGAGCAGTACTTC. It specifies CASSLVWTQSLEQYF.

The chain carries TRBV18 and TRBJ2-5; 7 nucleotides align to TRBD2. J was trimmed by 4 bases and V by 5 bases; bases with no gene match: 13. This CDR3 is built from 16 residues. The germline CDR1 and CDR2 sequences are KGHSH and LQKENI. For the CDR3, the DNA is TGTGCCAGCTCATCATTCCAAGGACTAGGCATAGAGACCCAGTACTTC. Its protein is CASSSFQGLGIETQYF.

The chain couples TRBV2 to TRBJ2-1, with TRBD2 matching over 10 bases. The CDR3 totals 15 residues. V was clipped by 4 bases and J by 5 bases; unmatched bases: 5. Germline V gene sequence: CDR1 SNHLY, CDR2 FYNNEI. The CDR3 DNA reads TGTGCCAGCAGTGCCAGCGGGAGGGCGGACAATGAGCAGTTCTTC. It specifies CASSASGRADNEQFF.

This chain joins TRBV7-6 and TRBJ2-1; D might be TRBD2 (5 bases). V was pared by 5 bases and J by 6 bases, with 14 bases between. This CDR3 contains 14 residues. Germline CDR1 reads SGHVS; CDR2 reads FNYEAQ. The CDR3 nucleotides read TGTGCCAGCAGCCCCCTCATAGCGTCCAATGAGCAGTTCTTC. Its translation is CASSPLIASNEQFF. Full variable domain (outside the CDR3, taken from reference TRBV7-6 and TRBJ2-1): GAGVSQSPRYKVTKRGQDVALRCDPISGHVSLYWYRQALGQGPEFLTYFNYEAQQDKSGLPNDRFSAERPEGSISTLTIQRTEQRDSAMYRCASSPLIASNEQFFGPGTRLTVL.

At least ten counts were recorded for this clone. This sequence joins TRBV28 and TRBJ1-5; D is ambiguous. Germline V gene sequence: CDR1 MDHEN, CDR2 SYDVKM. CDR3 length: 12 amino acids. The ends were cut back, 3 bases at V and 4 bases at J, with 4 bases in the middle. This CDR3 reads CASSFGNQPQHF. The CDR3 region has the DNA TGTGCCAGCAGTTTCGGGAATCAGCCCCAGCATTTT.

The rearrangement links TRBV27 to TRBJ2-3; 9 bases map to TRBD1. With V trimmed by 2 bases and J by 7 bases, 13 bases remained unmatched. This CDR3 contains 17 residues. The germline CDR1 and CDR2 sequences are MNHEY and SMNVEV (reference sequence). CDR3 bases: TGTGCCAGCAGTTTAGAATCCGGGACAGGGCTGGGTTATACGCAGTATTTT. This codes for CASSLESGTGLGYTQYF.

The rearrangement links TRBV18 to TRBJ2-7, with D unresolved. Germline V lookup: CDR1 KGHSH, CDR2 LQKENI. V was trimmed by 0 bases and J by 5 bases, leaving 8 bases between them. There are 13 residues in the CDR3. The CDR3 region has the DNA TGTGCCAGCTCACCACCGACTGGAAACGAGCAGTACTTC. Its translation is CASSPPTGNEQYF.

This chain joins TRBV28 and TRBJ1-1, with a possible D match to TRBD1 (5 bases). The germline CDR1 and CDR2 sequences are MDHEN and SYDVKM. This CDR3 is 14 amino acids long. Trimming removed 2 bases at V and 5 bases at J, with 12 bases between. This CDR3 is CASSLASRGTEAFF. Here the CDR3 DNA reads TGTGCCAGCAGTTTAGCCTCCCGGGGGACTGAAGCTTTCTTT.

The V and J genes are TRBV19 and TRBJ1-5; no clear D. The CDR3 spans 19 residues. Germline loops: CDR1 LNHDA, CDR2 SQIVND (reference sequence). V lost 0 bases to trimming and J lost 0 bases, with 18 bases between them. Written as DNA, the CDR3 is TGTGCCAGTAGTATAGAATCTCGAAGAGGTAATTATAGCAATCAGCCCCAGCATTTT. Translated, it gives CASSIESRRGNYSNQPQHF.

The V call is TRBV2, the J call TRBJ1-3; D is ambiguous. There are 13 residues in the CDR3. The V and J ends lost 4 bases and 4 bases respectively, with 8 bases between them. The germline CDR1 and CDR2 sequences are SNHLY and FYNNEI. The CDR3 region is CASSVLKGNTIYF. The CDR3 nucleotides are TGTGCCAGCAGTGTCCTAAAGGGAAACACCATATATTTT.

The chain uses TRBV4-1 and TRBJ2-7; 12 nucleotides line up with TRBD2. V dropped 5 bases and J dropped 3; count of bases not matched to a gene: 5. In germline, CDR1 is MGHRA, CDR2 YSYEKL. The CDR3 loop spans 15 amino acids. In DNA form, the CDR3 reads TGCGCCAGCAGCACCTCGACTAGCGGGAGCTACGAGCAGTACTTC. It codes for CASSTSTSGSYEQYF.

The chain uses TRBV5-1 and TRBJ2-7; tentatively, D is TRBD1 (6 bases). V shed 2 bases and J shed 0 bases, with 9 bases lying between them. Germline V gene lookup returns CDR1 SGHRS and CDR2 YFSETQ. The CDR3 has 14 amino acids. In nucleotides, the CDR3 is TGCGCCAGCAGCTTCAACAGGGACTCCTACGAGCAGTACTTC. Residues: CASSFNRDSYEQYF.

This clone appeared a few times. The V call is TRBV6-1, the J call TRBJ1-4; 7 positions agree with TRBD1. Unmatched junction bases numbered 2, after V lost 6 bases and J lost 7 bases. The CDR3 consists of 12 residues. Per germline, CDR1 MNHNS and CDR2 SASEGT. CDR3 nucleotide sequence: TGTGCCAGCAGGGGGGACAGTGAAAAACTGTTTTTT. It codes for CASRGDSEKLFF.